The text below deals with one T cell receptor (beta chain). The target antigen is unknown. Unique molecular identifiers were carried by the TCR beta cDNA libraries. MiXCR, run by TCRdb on the PCR reads, gives a single entry per CDR3 protein. This sample has 700,000 to 800,000 distinct CDR3 sequences; less than 35% occur once, and the top ten carry 0.55% to 0.65%. These data belong to a study of post-analysis software for immune sequencing data. Findings of the study overall: A few TRBV segments were significantly more frequent in patients than in controls. TRBV5-6, TRBV5-1 and TRBV20-1 were among these segments.

Germline V gives CDR1 LGHDT, CDR2 YNNKEL (reference sequence). Trimming cost V 1 base and J 1 base, with 15 bases left between them. The CDR3 has 17 amino acids. Source material: blood. The chain links TRBV3-1 to TRBJ2-3, with D tentatively TRBD1 or TRBD2 (5 bases each). The sequence was obtained from a girl under 18 with multiple sclerosis. The CDR3 loop is CASSQGLGAGGTDTQYF. DNA for the CDR3: TGTGCCAGCAGCCAAGGGCTTGGGGCCGGGGGCACAGATACGCAGTATTTT.